The rows below give T cell receptor beta chains drawn from one sample of a study of radiation and T cells in renal cell carcinoma. Profiled with immunoSEQ multiplex PCR; TCRdb holds only in-frame clones, not every one. The sample lists 60,000 to 80,000 clones, around 80% occurring once. The material was blood, obtained from a patient whose treatment included radiotherapy and nephrectomy. The receptors stem from a man aged 55 to 70 with renal cell carcinoma. Each CDR3 is given with its conserved first and last residue. A D gene is named only where the DNA matches it firmly. Rows give clone size only sometimes, using once, few, many, or a class for an expanded clone.

clone_size d_call j_call v_call cdr3_nt cdr3_aa
. TRBD1 TRBJ2-7 TRBV19 TGTGCCAGTAGTAGTAGACAGGGTGAAAAAAACGAGCAGTACTTC CASSSRQGEKNEQYF
. . TRBJ2-2 TRBV27 TGTGCCAGCAGTACAACTTGGGACCCTCGGGCCGGGGAGCTGTTTTTT CASSTTWDPRAGELFF
once TRBD2 TRBJ2-1 TRBV5-8 TGTGCCAGCAGCTTAGGACTAGGTCCCCGGATCCAGTTCTTC CASSLGLGPRIQFF
. . TRBJ2-1 TRBV6-5 TGTGCCAGCAGTTATCAAGGGGTAAATGAGCAGTTCTTC CASSYQGVNEQFF
. TRBD2 TRBJ2-3 TRBV5-1 TGCGCCAGCAGCCTGGGACCTACTAGCGGGAGAGATACGCAGTATTTT CASSLGPTSGRDTQYF
. TRBD1 TRBJ2-7 TRBV10-2 TGCGCCAGCATCTCAACCTCGGGGACAGGGATCTTGGAGCAGTACTTC CASISTSGTGILEQYF
. . TRBJ2-7 TRBV30 TGTGCCTGGAGCCGCGAAATGGGGGGAAAGTACTTC CAWSREMGGKYF
. . TRBJ2-2 TRBV5-4 TGTGCCAGCAGCCCCGTCGGTACCTCCGGCGGGGAGCTGTTTTTT CASSPVGTSGGELFF
. . TRBJ2-5 TRBV6-5 TGTGCCAGCAGTTCCCAAAAGACCCAGTACTTC CASSSQKTQYF
once . TRBJ2-4 TRBV28 TGTGCCAGCATGAGGGAAAACATTCAGTACTTC CASMRENIQYF
few . TRBJ2-1 TRBV2 TGTGCCAGCAACCCAGGGACCTACAATGAGCAGTTCTTC CASNPGTYNEQFF